Presented here are 25 T cell receptor beta chains from one specimen sequenced in a study of blood T cell repertoires in COVID-19. Method: immunoSEQ multiplex PCR; TCRdb's copy keeps in-frame clones and lacks some. Among 300,000 to 450,000 clones, around 90% were seen once, and the ten largest hold 3.9%. The sequencing input was peripheral blood. These TCRs come from a woman aged 55 to 70 with COVID-19, enrolled during active disease.

The chain uses TRBV10-3 and TRBJ2-1; TRBD1 matches at 9 bases. The junction had 9 bases not matched to a gene; V was cut back by 3 bases and J by 0 bases. Per germline, CDR1 ENHRY and CDR2 SYGVKD. CDR3 size: 18 residues. CDR3 DNA: TGTGCCATCAGTGACCGTACAGGGGGCCAGAGCTCCTACAATGAGCAGTTCTTC. Amino acid sequence: CAISDRTGGQSSYNEQFF.

The chain couples TRBV5-1 to TRBJ2-1; TRBD1 aligns across 7 bases. V dropped 9 bases and J dropped 4; count of bases not matched to a gene: 13. Germline CDR1 SGHRS, CDR2 YFSETQ. The CDR3 has 15 amino acids. CDR3 in amino acids: CATSVLGQDYNEQFF. CDR3 nucleotide sequence: TGCGCCACTTCGGTTCTAGGACAGGATTACAATGAGCAGTTCTTC.

The chain links TRBV6-5 to TRBJ1-2, with TRBD1 as a possible D gene (6 bases). The germline gives CDR1 MNHEY, CDR2 SVGAGI. Trimming cost V 8 bases and J 1 base, with 17 bases left between them. The CDR3 runs to 15 residues. The CDR3 nucleotides are TGTGCCAGCTCGAAACCGGGACAAGTTAACTATGGCTACACCTTC. Its translation: CASSKPGQVNYGYTF.

The chain employs TRBV2 and TRBJ2-7; TRBD1 aligns across 8 bases. V lost 4 bases, J lost 2 bases, and 4 bases stayed unmatched. The CDR3 has 14 amino acids. The germline gives CDR1 SNHLY, CDR2 FYNNEI. CDR3 region: CASSGPQGAYEQYF. In nucleotides, the CDR3 is TGTGCCAGCAGTGGGCCACAGGGGGCCTACGAGCAGTACTTC.

V and J are TRBV12-5 and TRBJ2-3; possibly TRBD2 for D (5 bases). CDR3 length equals 12 residues. Deletions cut 1 base from V and 14 bases from J, with 13 bases between. In germline, CDR1 is LGHNT, CDR2 FRNRAP. CDR3 nucleotide sequence: TGTGCTAGTGGTTTGGGGACCGGGAATCGGTATTTT. It specifies CASGLGTGNRYF.

V and J are TRBV7-2 and TRBJ1-5; D is perhaps TRBD1 (5 bases). The CDR3 totals 17 residues. CDR1 SGHTA and CDR2 FQGNSA come from the germline V gene. V lost 5 bases, J lost 0 bases, and 17 bases lay in between. CDR3: CASSPQGPGGSNQPQHF. DNA of the CDR3: TGTGCCAGCAGCCCTCAGGGCCCGGGGGGTAGCAATCAGCCCCAGCATTTT.

The genes are TRBV6-5 and TRBJ1-6, with D perhaps matching TRBD1 (5 bases). Germline assignment: CDR1 MNHEY and CDR2 SVGAGI. The CDR3 covers 16 residues. The V gene lost 4 bases and the J gene lost 10 bases, with 20 bases spanning the gap. The CDR3 sequence is CASSSGPTRIGSPLHF. The CDR3 coding sequence is TGTGCCAGCAGTTCAGGGCCCACCCGAATTGGATCACCCCTCCACTTT.

The rearrangement joins TRBV2 to TRBJ1-1, with 8 bases identical to TRBD1. This CDR3 spans 15 amino acids. CDR1 is SNHLY and CDR2 is FYNNEI in the germline V gene. V was clipped by 2 bases and J by 2 bases; unmatched bases: 4. The CDR3 DNA reads TGTGCCAGCAGTGAATGGACAGGGAGAAACACTGAAGCTTTCTTT. This gives the protein CASSEWTGRNTEAFF.

The chain employs TRBV5-1 and TRBJ1-4; D call uncertain. The germline gives CDR1 SGHRS, CDR2 YFSETQ. The CDR3 is made up of 16 amino acids. Trimming took off 0 bases at V and 3 bases at J, with 12 bases between the two ends. CDR3 residues: CASSLGGSFSNEKLFF. DNA for the CDR3: TGCGCCAGCAGCTTGGGAGGCAGCTTTTCTAATGAAAAACTGTTTTTT. Complete variable domain (other parts from reference TRBV5-1 and TRBJ1-4): KAGVTQTPRYLIKTRGQQVTLSCSPISGHRSVSWYQQTPGQGLQFLFEYFSETQRNKGNFPGRFSGRQFSNSRSEMNVSTLELGDSALYLCASSLGGSFSNEKLFFGSGTQLSVL.

Details on this clone: Additional DNA sequences in this sample encode the identical CDR3. The chain uses TRBV29-1 and TRBJ1-1; D remains ambiguous. This CDR3 contains 12 residues. The V end was cut by 3 bases, the J end by 1 base, with 6 bases between. Germline CDR1 and CDR2: SQVTM and ANQGSEA. CDR3 coding DNA: TGCAGCGTTGAGTCCGGGAACACTGAAGCTTTCTTT. Its translation: CSVESGNTEAFF.

The chain couples TRBV28 to TRBJ1-4, with 7 bases aligning to TRBD1. Trimming at V came to 2 bases and at J to 4 bases, leaving 4 bases not matched to a gene. CDR1 and CDR2 from the germline V gene are MDHEN and SYDVKM. The CDR3 totals 15 residues. CDR3 DNA: TGTGCCAGCAGTTTAGGGGGACAGTATAATGAAAAACTGTTTTTT. Protein sequence: CASSLGGQYNEKLFF.

The chain recombines TRBV27 with TRBJ1-6; perhaps TRBD1 as D (6 bases). Germline V gene sequence: CDR1 MNHEY, CDR2 SMNVEV (reference sequence). The V end was cut by 4 bases, the J end by 2 bases, with 9 bases between. The length of the CDR3 is 15 residues. DNA of the CDR3: TGTGCCAGCAGTTATCGGACAGCCTATAATTCACCCCTCCACTTT. This gives the protein CASSYRTAYNSPLHF.

The chain uses TRBV5-1 and TRBJ2-5; TRBD1 is a possible D gene (5 bases). Germline CDR1 SGHRS, CDR2 YFSETQ. V was cut by 7 bases and J by 5 bases, with 15 bases left in between. The CDR3 consists of 13 residues. The CDR3 DNA reads TGCGCCAGCGGCCCCGGGCAGGGTGAGACCCAGTACTTC. The encoded protein is CASGPGQGETQYF.

V is TRBV7-9 and J is TRBJ1-2; tentative D call: TRBD1 (6 bases). The CDR3 totals 10 residues. V gave up 11 bases and J gave up 9 bases, with 13 bases separating them. Germline V gene sequence: CDR1 SEHNR, CDR2 FQNEAQ (reference sequence). CDR3 nucleotide sequence: TGTGCCGTAGGCTGGGACAGCTACACCTTC. Translating gives CAVGWDSYTF.

The chain links TRBV5-6 to TRBJ1-2; perhaps TRBD1 as D (5 bases). Between the trimmed V and J ends, which lost 6 bases and 3 bases, there was a span of 15 bases. Germline values: CDR1 SGHDT, CDR2 YYEEEE. The CDR3 runs 14 residues. The CDR3 nucleotides are TGTGCCAGCACATCGTGGGGCAATGACTATGGCTACACCTTC. It yields the protein CASTSWGNDYGYTF.

This clone was observed a single time. The V gene is TRBV5-1, the J gene TRBJ2-7, with no clear D. CDR3 length: 14 amino acids. Trimming shortened V by 6 bases and J by 0 bases, and 13 bases separated the two germline ends. Germline V gene lookup returns CDR1 SGHRS and CDR2 YFSETQ. CDR3 in DNA: TGCGCCAGCAACCCCAGCGCCCCCTCCTACGAGCAGTACTTC. This codes for CASNPSAPSYEQYF.

As regards this clone: The junction shows a germline mismatch at one end, possibly a read error. This chain links TRBV6-1 with TRBJ1-5; D gene unclear. Per the germline V gene, CDR1 is MNHNS and CDR2 is SASEGT. The CDR3 sequence is 16 residues long. The CDR3 region is CASREGSEYSNQPQHF. The CDR3 region has the DNA TGTGCCAGCAGGGAAGGGAGTGAATATAGCAATCAGCCCCAGCATTTT.

The J gene is TRBJ1-1, the V gene TRBV6-6; maybe TRBD1 (5 bases). Germline lookup yields CDR1 MNHNY and CDR2 SVGAGI (reference sequence). The CDR3 has 13 amino acids. The V and J ends lost 6 bases and 1 base respectively, with 9 bases between them. This chain's CDR3 is CASSQTANTEAFF. CDR3 nucleotide sequence: TGTGCCAGCAGCCAGACAGCGAACACTGAAGCTTTCTTT.

The genes are TRBV29-1 and TRBJ1-2; D might be TRBD1 (5 bases). Trimming left V 5 bases short and J 5 bases short, with 12 bases between. The CDR3 consists of 12 residues. Looked up from germline, CDR1 is SQVTM and CDR2 is ANQGSEA. CDR3 amino acids: CSVPQGPYGYTF. CDR3 nucleotide sequence: TGCAGCGTTCCCCAGGGCCCATATGGCTACACCTTC. The complete variable domain, with remaining parts taken from reference TRBV29-1 and TRBJ1-2, reads SAVISQKPSRDICQRGTSLTIQCQVDSQVTMMFWYRQQPGQSLTLIATANQGSEATYESGFVIDKFPISRPNLTFSTLTVSNMSPEDSSIYLCSVPQGPYGYTFGSGTRLTVV.

J is TRBJ1-4 and V is TRBV5-5; TRBD1 aligns across 7 bases. The junction had 6 bases not matched to a gene; V was cut back by 5 bases and J by 5 bases. The CDR3 length is 14 residues. Germline V lookup: CDR1 SGHKS, CDR2 YYEKEE (reference sequence). The CDR3 is CASRTGQLNEKLFF. As DNA, the CDR3 is TGTGCCAGCAGGACGGGACAGCTGAATGAAAAACTGTTTTTT.

V and J are TRBV25-1 and TRBJ2-7; TRBD1 is a possible D gene (5 bases). The V gene lost 2 bases and the J gene lost 4 bases, with 9 bases spanning the gap. Germline CDR1 reads MGHDK; CDR2 reads SYGVNS. The CDR3 has 13 amino acids. The CDR3 bases are TGTGCCAGCAGTGAAAGGTCAGGGTACGAGCAGTACTTC. As protein: CASSERSGYEQYF.

The chain combines TRBV6-2 or TRBV6-3 with TRBJ2-1; a weak D match, TRBD1 (6 bases). The CDR3 contains 17 residues. The V and J ends lost 0 bases and 0 bases respectively, with 12 bases between them. Germline CDR1 is MNHEY and CDR2 is SVGEGT. The CDR3 region is CASSYSVAGVSYNEQFF. In DNA form, the CDR3 reads TGTGCCAGCAGTTACTCCGTCGCAGGGGTCTCCTACAATGAGCAGTTCTTC.

This clone was seen a handful of times. V usage is TRBV4-1 and J usage is TRBJ2-7, with D tentatively TRBD2 (8 bases). The CDR3 has 17 residues. V was cut by 4 bases and J by 2 bases, with 21 bases left in between. Germline CDR1 is MGHRA and CDR2 is YSYEKL. Here the CDR3 reads CASSRERGRGVPYEQYF. The CDR3 DNA sequence: TGCGCCAGCAGCCGCGAGAGGGGGCGGGGGGTACCCTACGAGCAGTACTTC.

This sequence joins TRBV7-3 and TRBJ2-1, with 9 positions matching TRBD1. The CDR3 has 13 amino acids. The germline V gene has CDR1 SGHTA and CDR2 FQGTGA. The V segment lost 6 bases and the J segment 10 bases; nucleotides outside the gene matches: 7. This chain's CDR3 is CASSPQGAHEQFF. CDR3 bases: TGTGCCAGCAGTCCACAGGGGGCACACGAGCAGTTCTTC.

The rearrangement joins TRBV28 to TRBJ2-7; 8 bases agree with TRBD2. The J segment lost 2 bases and the V segment lost 10 bases, leaving 10 bases of the junction unmatched. The CDR3 has 14 residues. Germline V lookup: CDR1 MDHEN, CDR2 SYDVKM. The CDR3 spells CAIRAGGPPYEQYF. Here the CDR3 DNA reads TGTGCCATCAGGGCGGGGGGACCTCCCTACGAGCAGTACTTC.